The present T cell receptor (beta chain) was sequenced within a study of identical twins. Losses at the gene ends were 6 bases for V and 5 bases for J; bases not matched to a gene: 20. Germline V CDR1 and CDR2: DFQATT, SNEGSKA (reference sequence). The length of the CDR3 is 17 residues. cDNA molecules carried unique molecular identifiers, and template switching added a universal primer site. Each CDR3 protein gets one entry after TCRdb re-called the 5' RACE reads with MiXCR. The table includes 1.5 million to 2 million distinct CDR3 sequences, around 29% detected once. Concerning this clonotype: What it recognizes is unknown.

Study observations and caveats: In monozygotic twins, models underestimated the sharing of out-of-frame TCR alpha. While abundant cord blood beta clonotypes carried fewer insertions, memory repertoires showed no such pattern. Possibly, invariant MAIT and iNKT cells partly confounded zero-insertion analyses.

The specimen sequenced was cord blood. This TCR came from a newborn girl in good health. This chain links TRBV20-1 with TRBJ2-3, with 7 bases aligning to TRBD1. Written as DNA, the CDR3 is TGCAGTGCCAACGACAGGGCACCCGGTGGAGGAGTAGATACGCAGTATTTT. Protein product: CSANDRAPGGGVDTQYF.